This T cell receptor (beta chain) was identified in a study of glioma-infiltrating T cells after dendritic cell vaccination. Study-level results: Complete blood and tumor specimen sets were limited to few patients.

Concerning this clone: Its antigen is as yet unknown.

Time point reported: after dendritic cell vaccination, including at tumor progression/relapse. Some clones are missing from TCRdb's copy, which holds only in-frame ones; the method was immunoSEQ multiplex PCR. The table records approximately 85,000 clones, 85% of them present only once. Trimming removed 2 bases at V and 2 bases at J, with 8 bases between. Per germline, CDR1 SGHRS and CDR2 YFSETQ. CDR3 length: 14 amino acids. V gene TRBV5-1 combines with J gene TRBJ1-3; D is perhaps TRBD1 (5 bases). The origin of this receptor is a human donor with glioblastoma. The starting material was blood, obtained after dendritic cell vaccination. The CDR3 sequence is CASSFGAAGNTIYF. CDR3 DNA: TGCGCCAGCAGCTTTGGGGCGGCTGGAAACACCATATATTTT.